The rows below give T cell receptor beta chains drawn from one sample of a study of cytomegalovirus exposure and HLA in healthy donors. The assay was immunoSEQ multiplex PCR, and TCRdb's table has in-frame clones only and misses some. The sample records about 130,000 clones, roughly 89% being singletons. The specimen was PBMCs. The receptors shown here come from a woman aged 18-30 years in good health and CMV-seropositive. Each CDR3 is given with its conserved first and last residue. The D gene is left open where the match is weak. The listing skips clone size in some rows; elsewhere it reads once, few, many or a size class.

CDR3: CASSREAGGANVLTF; DNA: TGTGCCAGCAGCAGGGAGGCGGGTGGGGCCAACGTCCTGACTTTC; V: TRBV27; size: NA; J: TRBJ2-6; D: NA
CDR3: CASGSGGDGYTF; DNA: TGTGCCAGCGGTTCGGGGGGTGATGGCTACACCTTC; V: TRBV6-6; size: NA; J: TRBJ1-2; D: NA
CDR3: CASRGQSNSPLHF; DNA: TGTGCCAGCAGGGGACAGTCAAATTCACCCCTCCACTTT; V: TRBV2; size: NA; J: TRBJ1-6; D: TRBD1
CDR3: CAHSVIAGYTDTQYF; DNA: TGTGCCCACAGCGTAATAGCGGGGTATACAGATACGCAGTATTTT; V: TRBV6-1; size: NA; J: TRBJ2-3; D: TRBD2
CDR3: CASSQGTARSGANVLTF; DNA: TGTGCCAGCTCACAAGGGACAGCCAGGTCTGGGGCCAACGTCCTGACTTTC; V: TRBV18; size: NA; J: TRBJ2-6; D: TRBD1
CDR3: CASRRDRGRLGELFF; DNA: TGTGCCAGCAGGCGTGACAGGGGGCGCCTCGGGGAGCTGTTTTTT; V: TRBV7-2; size: NA; J: TRBJ2-2; D: TRBD1
CDR3: CASSASRAGGYEQYF; DNA: TGCGCCAGCAGTGCGTCCCGTGCAGGGGGCTACGAGCAGTACTTC; V: TRBV10-1; size: NA; J: TRBJ2-7; D: TRBD1
CDR3: CAWEVTNEKLFF; DNA: TGTGCCTGGGAGGTAACTAATGAAAAACTGTTTTTT; V: TRBV30; size: NA; J: TRBJ1-4; D: NA
CDR3: CASSQESGRRTDTQYF; DNA: TGCGCCAGCAGCCAAGAATCGGGGAGACGGACAGATACGCAGTATTTT; V: TRBV4-1; size: NA; J: TRBJ2-3; D: NA
CDR3: CASSHTGEETQYF; DNA: TGCGCCAGCAGCCATACAGGGGAAGAGACCCAGTACTTC; V: TRBV5-1; size: once; J: TRBJ2-5; D: TRBD1
CDR3: CASSSRDRVLYEQYF; DNA: TGTGCCAGCAGTTCCCGGGACAGGGTGCTTTACGAGCAGTACTTC; V: TRBV27; size: NA; J: TRBJ2-7; D: TRBD1
CDR3: CASSRKGLAEETQYF; DNA: TGTGCCAGCAGCAGAAAAGGACTAGCGGAAGAGACCCAGTACTTC; V: TRBV21-1; size: NA; J: TRBJ2-5; D: NA
CDR3: CASSKSSGGANEQFF; DNA: TGTGCTAGCAGCAAATCTAGCGGGGGGGCCAATGAGCAGTTCTTC; V: TRBV7-7; size: NA; J: TRBJ2-1; D: TRBD2
CDR3: CASSPSGGTVNEQFF; DNA: TGCGCCAGCAGTCCTAGCGGGGGGACGGTCAATGAGCAGTTCTTC; V: TRBV10-2; size: NA; J: TRBJ2-1; D: TRBD2
CDR3: CASSLVGTGVLEQYF; DNA: TGCGCCAGCAGCCTAGTCGGGACAGGCGTACTCGAGCAGTACTTC; V: TRBV5-1; size: NA; J: TRBJ2-7; D: TRBD1
CDR3: CASRNPGQGAPNTEAFF; DNA: TGCGCCAGCAGAAACCCGGGACAGGGGGCTCCGAACACTGAAGCTTTCTTT; V: TRBV4-1; size: NA; J: TRBJ1-1; D: TRBD1
CDR3: CASSKDSGTSGFTDTQYF; DNA: TGCGCCAGCAGCAAAGATTCCGGGACTAGCGGATTCACAGATACGCAGTATTTT; V: TRBV10-2; size: NA; J: TRBJ2-3; D: TRBD2
CDR3: CASSEVAGYTGELFF; DNA: TGTGCCAGCAGTGAAGTGGCAGGGTATACCGGGGAGCTGTTTTTT; V: TRBV6-1; size: NA; J: TRBJ2-2; D: NA
CDR3: CASSLRGLTEAFF; DNA: TGTGCCAGCAGTTTAAGGGGTCTCACTGAAGCTTTCTTT; V: TRBV27; size: once; J: TRBJ1-1; D: NA
CDR3: CASSEQGRNEKLFF; DNA: TGTGCCAGCAGTGAACAGGGCCGTAATGAAAAACTGTTTTTT; V: TRBV6-1; size: once; J: TRBJ1-4; D: NA
CDR3: CASSQGWPGSFFEQYF; DNA: TGCGCCAGCAGCCAAGGATGGCCAGGGTCCTTCTTCGAGCAGTACTTC; V: TRBV4-1; size: NA; J: TRBJ2-7; D: NA
CDR3: CASSLSDNTEAFF; DNA: TGTGCCAGTAGTTTATCAGATAACACTGAAGCTTTCTTT; V: TRBV19; size: NA; J: TRBJ1-1; D: NA
CDR3: CASSAPMGGATTGELFF; DNA: TGTGCCAGCAGCGCCCCCATGGGGGGGGCCACAACCGGGGAGCTGTTTTTT; V: TRBV9; size: NA; J: TRBJ2-2; D: NA
CDR3: CASSYVSGNTGELFF; DNA: TGTGCCAGCAGTTACGTCTCCGGGAACACCGGGGAGCTGTTTTTT; V: TRBV6-6; size: once; J: TRBJ2-2; D: NA
CDR3: CAWSKPGLAGPISTDTQYF; DNA: TGTGCCTGGAGTAAACCGGGACTAGCGGGGCCGATAAGCACAGATACGCAGTATTTT; V: TRBV30; size: NA; J: TRBJ2-3; D: TRBD2
CDR3: CASSTGTGGEKLFF; DNA: TGTGCCAGCAGCACCGGGACAGGAGGTGAAAAACTGTTTTTT; V: TRBV7-6; size: once; J: TRBJ1-4; D: TRBD1
CDR3: CASSPTKGQGWTEAFF; DNA: TGTGCCAGCAGCCCAACAAAGGGACAGGGTTGGACTGAAGCTTTCTTT; V: TRBV9; size: NA; J: TRBJ1-1; D: TRBD1
CDR3: CARGTGLAGELFF; DNA: TGTGCCAGGGGGACTGGGCTGGCCGGGGAGCTGTTTTTT; V: TRBV5-8; size: NA; J: TRBJ2-2; D: NA
CDR3: CASSLTTGVEQYF; DNA: TGTGCCAGCAGCTTAACAACAGGGGTCGAGCAGTACTTC; V: TRBV7-3; size: NA; J: TRBJ2-7; D: TRBD1
CDR3: CASSLSVQGHLGGYTF; DNA: TGTGCCAGCAGTTTATCGGTTCAGGGCCACCTTGGAGGCTACACCTTC; V: TRBV27; size: NA; J: TRBJ1-2; D: NA
CDR3: CASSVAGGPYEQYF; DNA: TGTGCCAGCAGCGTAGCGGGGGGGCCCTACGAGCAGTACTTC; V: TRBV9; size: NA; J: TRBJ2-7; D: TRBD2
CDR3: CASSTDRGREPQHF; DNA: TGTGCCAGCAGTACAGACAGGGGCCGAGAGCCCCAGCATTTT; V: TRBV6-5; size: NA; J: TRBJ1-5; D: TRBD1
CDR3: CASSLHGAEQETQYF; DNA: TGCGCCAGCAGCTTGCATGGGGCGGAACAAGAGACCCAGTACTTC; V: TRBV5-1; size: NA; J: TRBJ2-5; D: NA
CDR3: CASGLWGDQPQHF; DNA: TGTGCTAGTGGTTTGTGGGGAGATCAGCCCCAGCATTTT; V: TRBV12-5; size: NA; J: TRBJ1-5; D: NA
CDR3: CSVEDPGTHQFF; DNA: TGCAGCGTTGAAGATCCGGGGACTCATCAGTTCTTC; V: TRBV29-1; size: NA; J: TRBJ2-1; D: NA
CDR3: CASSAAVRGTDTQYF; DNA: TGTGCCAGCAGCGCCGCCGTCCGAGGCACAGATACGCAGTATTTT; V: TRBV9; size: once; J: TRBJ2-3; D: NA
CDR3: CASSLAGTGGRSIQYF; DNA: TGTGCCAGCAGCTTGGCCGGGACAGGGGGAAGGAGCATTCAGTACTTC; V: TRBV5-6; size: NA; J: TRBJ2-4; D: TRBD1
CDR3: CASSLGARETQYF; DNA: TGTGCCAGCAGCTTAGGGGCTCGGGAGACCCAGTACTTC; V: TRBV11-3; size: NA; J: TRBJ2-5; D: NA
CDR3: CASSQGGGAVTDTQYF; DNA: TGCGCCAGCAGCCAAGGAGGGGGGGCCGTCACAGATACGCAGTATTTT; V: TRBV4-1; size: NA; J: TRBJ2-3; D: NA
CDR3: CASSLILAGTNEQFF; DNA: TGTGCCAGCAGTTTAATCCTAGCGGGGACCAATGAGCAGTTCTTC; V: TRBV27; size: NA; J: TRBJ2-1; D: TRBD2
CDR3: CASSERGTGIYEQYF; DNA: TGTGCCAGCAGTGAGAGGGGGACAGGGATCTACGAGCAGTACTTC; V: TRBV6-1; size: NA; J: TRBJ2-7; D: TRBD1
CDR3: CASSYFSGIQPQHF; DNA: TGTGCCAGCTCCTATTTTTCCGGGATTCAGCCCCAGCATTTT; V: TRBV28; size: once; J: TRBJ1-5; D: NA